This T cell receptor beta chain stems from a study of blood T cell repertoires in COVID-19. Study background: Whether acute or convalescent, the COVID-19 samples came from the United States, Italy and Spain. Nucleic acid was either cDNA or gDNA, and it came from T cells, B-cell-depleted T cells, or PBMCs.

Germline loops: CDR1 SGHRS, CDR2 YFSETQ. V gave up 2 bases and J gave up 5 bases; unmatched junction bases: 5. The CDR3 spans 14 residues. Authors' data handling: Amplification with reference gene primers provided the estimates of nucleated cell counts. Clones were read by immunoSEQ multiplex PCR, and TCRdb kept only the in-frame ones, dropping some. That table is the source of V, J and clone size, and D and trimming were worked out from the DNA. In the table there are roughly 70,000 clones, around 89% of which are singletons. This clone was found once. Specimen: peripheral blood. This chain connects TRBV5-1 to TRBJ1-1; 8 positions match TRBD1. The sequence was obtained from a woman between 65 and 79 years old with acute or convalescent COVID-19. Here the CDR3 DNA reads TGCGCCAGCAGCTTCGCCCAGGGGGCAACTGAAGCTTTCTTT. Translation: CASSFAQGATEAFF.